The 22 T cell receptor beta chains presented below share a single source sample, sequenced in a study of CD8+ T cells in alopecia areata (dated by TCRdb to 2017 to 2018). Library preparation was by the immunoSEQ multiplex PCR assay. RNA was extracted from all samples and reverse transcribed into cDNA, which served as template for TCR sequencing. TCRdb obtained this table from immuneACCESS and retained in-frame rearrangements with V and J assigned. These tables miss some clones; where compared with another copy, unresolved V genes account for less than half of the shortfall, and the remainder is unexplained. For this sample, around 300,000 clones are listed, none of them singletons. The ten largest account for more than 0.95% of the sample. Pooled mouse cutaneous lymph node cells were stained for CD4, CD8alpha, NKG2D, NKG2ACE and other markers, then sorted on a BD Influx. The sample comprised CD4+ T cells sorted from a lymph node. The receptor set was obtained from a C3H/HeJ mouse with alopecia areata. The strain carries MHC haplotype H2-k.

Note on this clone: Mouse names are used for the genes. The read terminates 4 residues ahead of where the CDR3 ends, so the germline J gene completes it. This sequence joins TRBV13-1 and TRBJ2-4; TRBD1 matches at 8 bases. V shed 4 bases and J 0 bases; nucleotides not matched to a gene: 4. Germline loops: CDR1 NSHNY, CDR2 SYGAGN. The CDR3 is made up of 15 amino acids. This CDR3 reads CASSLDRVSQNTLYF. Incomplete CDR3 DNA: TGTGCCAGCAGTCTGGACAGGGTTAGTCAAAAC.

This clone was recorded many times. Here the gene names and germline are mouse. The missing CDR3 end, 4 residues past where the read stops, is filled in from the germline J gene. Distinct nucleotide sequences in the sample also encode this CDR3. V usage is TRBV5 and J usage is TRBJ2-5, with D perhaps TRBD1 (5 bases). There are 13 residues in the CDR3. CDR1 and CDR2 from the germline V gene are LGHNA and YNLKQL (reference sequence). Partial CDR3 DNA: TGTGCCAGCAGCCAAGACAGGGAAGAC. Translation gives CASSQDRED. The complete CDR3 protein is CASSQDREDTQYF.

This clone showed up just a few times. The listed genes are named as in mouse. The read is 4 residues too short to cover the CDR3 end, so that end is filled in from the germline J gene. This rearrangement joins TRBV1 to TRBJ2-1; D is possibly TRBD1 (5 bases). This CDR3 spans 15 amino acids. Germline V gene data show CDR1 as NSQYPW and CDR2 as LRSPGD (reference sequence). Trimming removed 1 base from V and 1 base from J, with 8 bases in between. CDR3: CTCSAVRANYAEQFF. The DNA read from the CDR3 is TGCACCTGCAGTGCAGTCAGGGCAAACTATGCT.

As to this clone: Any gene name here is a mouse gene name. The CDR3 end falls 4 residues outside the read, so it is completed with the germline J gene. The same CDR3 arises from other DNA sequences in this sample as well. The chain uses TRBV31 and TRBJ1-1, with TRBD1 as a possible D gene (5 bases). The ends were cut back, 0 bases at V and 0 bases at J, with 8 bases in the middle. CDR3 length equals 14 residues. Per the germline V gene, CDR1 is GKSSPN and CDR2 is SITVG. The CDR3: CAWSLQGANTEVFF. The covered CDR3 bases are TGTGCCTGGAGTCTTCAGGGAGCAAACACA.

A word on this clone: Gene names denote mouse genes. The read terminates 4 residues before the CDR3 end, so the remaining end is supplied by the germline J gene. The same CDR3 arises from other DNA sequences in this sample as well. The chain links TRBV31 to TRBJ2-7, with D uncertain. Germline lookup yields CDR1 GKSSPN and CDR2 SITVG. CDR3 length equals 13 residues. Trimming shortened V by 0 bases and J by 0 bases, and 6 bases separated the two germline ends. Incomplete CDR3 DNA: TGTGCCTGGAGTCTACAGAGCTCCTAT. It encodes CAWSLQSSY. The entire CDR3 reads CAWSLQSSYEQYF.

On this clone: Germline and genes here are mouse. The read is 4 residues too short to cover the CDR3 end, so that end is filled in from the germline J gene. This sample also contains other DNA sequences that code for the same CDR3. This chain links TRBV19 with TRBJ2-3; weak D call: TRBD1 (5 bases). Germline loops: CDR1 FNHDT, CDR2 SITEND (reference sequence). The CDR3 runs 14 residues. V lost 1 base to trimming and J lost 0 bases, with 6 bases between them. The DNA read from the CDR3 is TGTGCCAGCAGTATAAGACAGAGTGCAGAA. It yields the protein CASSIRQSAE. The whole CDR3 is CASSIRQSAETLYF.

Only a few counts were recorded for this clone. Any gene name here is a mouse gene name. The read comes to an end 4 residues before the CDR3 does, leaving the germline J gene to fill in the end. J is TRBJ2-3 and V is TRBV19; possible D gene TRBD1, 5 bases. V was trimmed by 2 bases and J by 0 bases, leaving 10 bases between them. The CDR3 totals 15 residues. Looked up from germline, CDR1 is FNHDT and CDR2 is SITEND (reference sequence). CDR3 sequence reads: CASSMTEASAETLYF. The CDR3 bases that were read are TGTGCCAGCAGTATGACAGAAGCTAGTGCAGAA.

This clone was detected only a few times. Germline and genes: mouse. The read finishes 4 residues shy of the CDR3 end, and the germline J gene is used to complete it. The chain couples TRBV13-1 to TRBJ2-7; D gene unclear. The CDR3 has 14 amino acids. Per germline, CDR1 NSHNY and CDR2 SYGAGN. V was shortened by 0 bases and J by 3 bases, with 10 bases between the two germline ends. The covered CDR3 bases are TGTGCCAGCAGTGATGCCTACAAAAACTAT. Residues: CASSDAYKNY. In full, the CDR3 reads CASSDAYKNYEQYF.

This clone has a count of ten or more. Gene names are the mouse ones. The read terminates 4 residues before the CDR3 end, so the remaining end is supplied by the germline J gene. This sample also contains other DNA sequences that code for the same CDR3. This chain joins TRBV13-1 and TRBJ2-5, with 10 bases fitting TRBD1. J lost 3 bases, V lost 5 bases, and 0 bases had no gene match. Germline lookup yields CDR1 NSHNY and CDR2 SYGAGN. The CDR3 runs to 13 residues. CDR3 bases read: TGTGCCAGCAGGGACAGGGGGCAAGAC. Translated: CASRDRGQD. The whole CDR3 sequence reads CASRDRGQDTQYF.

Comments on this clone: Genes here carry mouse names. The read terminates 4 residues ahead of where the CDR3 ends, so the germline J gene completes it. The chain has TRBV13-3 and TRBJ2-2; 11 positions match TRBD1. This CDR3 is built from 17 residues. The V gene's germline CDR1 is NNHDY and CDR2 SYVADS. With 4 bases clipped from V and 3 bases from J, the junction kept 8 bases outside the gene matches. Incomplete CDR3 DNA: TGTGCCAGCAGTTTCTTCCGGGACAGGGGGGACACCGGG. Translated: CASSFFRDRGDTG. The entire CDR3 protein reads CASSFFRDRGDTGQLYF.

Only a few counts were recorded for this clone. Germline and genes: mouse. The DNA ends 4 residues before the CDR3 does, and the rest of the CDR3 is filled in from the germline J gene. This sequence joins TRBV13-3 and TRBJ2-4; tentative D call: TRBD1 (6 bases). CDR3 length: 12 residues. Germline CDR1 and CDR2: NNHDY and SYVADS. The sequenced part of the CDR3 DNA is TGTGCCAGCAGTGGGACAGCAAAC. It is translated as CASSGTAN. The CDR3 in its entirety is CASSGTANTLYF. Supplemented by reference TRBV13-3 and TRBJ2-4, the full variable domain reads EAAVTQSPRSKVAVTGGKVTLSCHQTNNHDYMYWYRQDTGHGLRLIHYSYVADSTEKGDIPDGYKASRPSQENFSLILELASLSQTAVYFCASSGTANTLYFGAGTRLSVL.

This clone was seen more than once but under ten times. The listed genes are named as in mouse. The observed sequence ends 4 residues before the CDR3 terminus, with the missing tail filled in from the germline J gene. This chain links TRBV17 with TRBJ2-4, with 8 bases matching TRBD2. CDR1 is MNHDT, CDR2 YYDKIL, per germline. The CDR3 runs to 20 residues. CDR3 region: CASSRDIRGGASGSRNTLYF. The CDR3 bases that were read are TGTGCTAGCAGTAGAGATATCCGGGGGGGCGCGAGCGGGTCAAGAAAC.

This clone came up a few times. Gene and germline names: mouse. The CDR3 is cut off 4 residues early in the read; its end comes from the germline J gene. Other nucleotide sequences in the sample specify the same CDR3. This chain links TRBV19 with TRBJ2-7; D is perhaps TRBD1 (5 bases). The CDR3 consists of 12 residues. Germline-derived CDR1 and CDR2 are FNHDT and SITEND (reference sequence). The sequenced CDR3 bases are TGTGCCAGCAGTTCCGACAGATAT. Translation gives CASSSDRY. The complete CDR3 protein is CASSSDRYEQYF.

Concerning this clone itself: Here the gene names and germline are mouse. Read sequence stops 4 residues before the CDR3 end, and the germline J gene provides the missing end. This sample also contains other DNA sequences that code for the same CDR3. V gene TRBV13-3 combines with J gene TRBJ2-3; a possible D gene is TRBD2 (7 bases). CDR1 is NNHDY and CDR2 is SYVADS in the germline V gene. The ends were cut back, 1 base at V and 3 bases at J, with 9 bases in the middle. The CDR3 has 14 residues. The CDR3 loop is CASSDSGGAETLYF. CDR3 bases read: TGTGCCAGCAGTGATTCGGGGGGCGCAGAA.

About this clone itself: Here the gene names and germline are mouse. The read halts 4 residues ahead of the CDR3 end, with the missing end drawn from the germline J gene. The rearrangement links TRBV12-1 to TRBJ2-2; TRBD1 might be the D (6 bases). This CDR3 region has 13 residues. CDR1 SGHSN and CDR2 HYEKVE come from the germline V gene. Trimming removed 4 bases from V and 6 bases from J, with 11 bases in between. CDR3 DNA (partial): TGTGCCAGCTCAGCAGGGGTGGCCGGG. Its translation is CASSAGVAG. The full CDR3 is CASSAGVAGQLYF.

This clone was found a few times. Genes here carry mouse names. The sequence runs out 4 residues before the end of the CDR3; the remainder is reconstructed from the germline J gene. V gene TRBV13-2 combines with J gene TRBJ1-2; 7 bases match TRBD1. The V gene end was trimmed by 0 bases and the J gene end by 3 bases; junction bases not matched to a gene: 2. The germline V gene has CDR1 NNHNN and CDR2 SYGAGS (reference sequence). CDR3 size: 14 residues. CDR3 bases read: TGTGCCAGCGGTGATGCACAGGGGTACTCC. It codes for CASGDAQGYS. The entire CDR3 is CASGDAQGYSDYTF.

In the case of this clone: Gene labels here are mouse ones. The read stops 4 residues short of the end of the CDR3; the missing end is completed from the germline J gene. The chain employs TRBV13-2 and TRBJ1-2, with D tentatively TRBD1 (5 bases). V was cut by 2 bases and J by 4 bases, with 12 bases left in between. This CDR3 region has 14 residues. Germline assignment: CDR1 NNHNN and CDR2 SYGAGS (reference sequence). Incomplete CDR3 DNA: TGTGCCAGCGGTGAGGGGGGGGACGGCTCC. Translating it yields CASGEGGDGS. The full CDR3 is CASGEGGDGSDYTF.

This clone was picked up a small number of times. Gene names refer to mouse genes. The read comes to an end 4 residues before the CDR3 does, leaving the germline J gene to fill in the end. V gene TRBV4 combines with J gene TRBJ2-2; TRBD1 matches at 7 bases. The CDR3 contains 17 residues. V was clipped by 4 bases and J by 1 base; unmatched bases: 9. CDR1 is LGHDT and CDR2 is YNNKQL in the germline V gene (reference sequence). CDR3 in amino acids: CASSFPTGERNTGQLYF. The DNA read from the CDR3 is TGTGCCAGCAGCTTCCCAACAGGGGAGAGAAACACCGGG.

As to this clone: Germline and genes here are mouse. The CDR3 goes on 4 residues after the read ends, and that part is filled in from the germline J gene. This chain links TRBV31 with TRBJ2-2, with 11 bases identical to TRBD2. Germline CDR1 and CDR2: GKSSPN and SITVG. This CDR3 spans 17 amino acids. J gave up 3 bases and V 0 bases, and 6 bases lay outside the gene matches. The covered CDR3 bases are TGTGCCTGGAGTCTGCACTGGGGGGGCGCGGACACCGGG. Its protein product is CAWSLHWGGADTG. The full CDR3 reads CAWSLHWGGADTGQLYF.

There are a few counts of this clone. Any gene name here is a mouse gene name. The read ends 4 residues before the CDR3 terminus; that terminus is restored from the germline J gene. The chain joins TRBV14 to TRBJ2-4; 11 bases map to TRBD2. The junction had 1 base not matched to a gene; V was cut back by 4 bases and J by 0 bases. This CDR3 spans 15 amino acids. Per the germline V gene, CDR1 is SGHDT and CDR2 is FRDEAV. CDR3 protein: CASSHWGGSQNTLYF. The CDR3 DNA, read in part, is TGTGCCAGCAGTCACTGGGGGGGCAGTCAAAAC. The whole variable domain, filled in from reference TRBV14 and TRBJ2-4, reads EAGVTQSPRYAVLQEGQAVSFWCDPISGHDTLYWYQQPRDQGPQLLVYFRDEAVIDNSQLPSDRFSAVRPKGTNSTLKIQSAKQGDTATYLCASSHWGGSQNTLYFGAGTRLSVL.

A remark on this clone: Germline and genes: mouse. The DNA ends 4 residues before the CDR3 does, and the rest of the CDR3 is filled in from the germline J gene. The chain carries TRBV5 and TRBJ2-3; D is perhaps TRBD1 (6 bases). Deletions cut 3 bases from V and 2 bases from J, with 9 bases between. Germline CDR1 and CDR2: LGHNA and YNLKQL (reference sequence). The CDR3 has 14 amino acids. The DNA read from the CDR3 is TGTGCCAGCAGCCAGGGGACACTTGCAGAA. It codes for CASSQGTLAE. The whole CDR3 region reads CASSQGTLAETLYF.

About this clone: Genes and germline are mouse. The CDR3 end is not reached by the read, which stops 4 residues before it; the germline J gene fills it in. The chain combines TRBV1 with TRBJ2-1; no clear D gene. V was shortened by 2 bases and J by 4 bases, with 9 bases between the two germline ends. This CDR3 is 14 amino acids long. From germline, CDR1 is NSQYPW and CDR2 LRSPGD (reference sequence). CDR3 amino acids: CTCSAFDKYAEQFF. The part of the CDR3 DNA that was read is TGCACCTGCAGTGCATTCGACAAGTATGCT.